This TCR beta chain was profiled in a study of tissue T cells after allogeneic stem cell transplantation. Assay used: immunoSEQ multiplex PCR; TCRdb lists only in-frame clones, some missing. The repertoire holds about 9,800 clones, with approximately 65% as singletons. CDR1 and CDR2 (germline): LNHDA, SQIVND (reference sequence). Trimming cost V 5 bases and J 6 bases, with 10 bases left between them. The CDR3 consists of 13 residues. The chain couples TRBV19 to TRBJ2-2; D might be TRBD1 (5 bases). The clonotype originates from a male donor at least 60 years old with lung cancer. Sequenced material: tissue from the stomach, taken at autopsy. CDR3 DNA: TGTGCCAGTAGTTCTCGACAGCCCGGGGAGCTGTTTTTT. Encoded protein: CASSSRQPGELFF.